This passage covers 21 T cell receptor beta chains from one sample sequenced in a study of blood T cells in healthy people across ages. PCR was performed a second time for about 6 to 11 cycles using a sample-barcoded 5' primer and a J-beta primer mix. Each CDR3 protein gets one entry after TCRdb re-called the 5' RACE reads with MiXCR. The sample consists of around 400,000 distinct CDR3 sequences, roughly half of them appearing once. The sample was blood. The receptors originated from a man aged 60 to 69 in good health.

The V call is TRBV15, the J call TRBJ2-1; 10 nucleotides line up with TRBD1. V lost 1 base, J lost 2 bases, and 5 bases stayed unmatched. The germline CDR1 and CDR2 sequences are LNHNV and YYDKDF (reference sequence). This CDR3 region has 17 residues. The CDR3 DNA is TGTGCCACCAGCAGAGCCGGGACAGGGGCTACCTACAATGAGCAGTTCTTC. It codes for CATSRAGTGATYNEQFF.

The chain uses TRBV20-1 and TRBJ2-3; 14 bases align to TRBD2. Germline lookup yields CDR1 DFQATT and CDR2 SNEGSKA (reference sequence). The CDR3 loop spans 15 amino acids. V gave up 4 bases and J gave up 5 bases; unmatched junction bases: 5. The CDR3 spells CSAMGLAGEEDTQYF. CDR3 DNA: TGCAGTGCTATGGGACTAGCGGGAGAGGAAGATACGCAGTATTTT.

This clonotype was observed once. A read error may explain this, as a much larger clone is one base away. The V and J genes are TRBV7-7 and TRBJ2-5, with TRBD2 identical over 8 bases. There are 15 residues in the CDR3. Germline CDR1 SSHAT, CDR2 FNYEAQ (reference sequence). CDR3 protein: CASSFRGGTGETQYF. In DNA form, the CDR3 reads TGTGCTAGCAGCTTCCGCGGGGGGACCGGGGAGACCCAGTACTTC.

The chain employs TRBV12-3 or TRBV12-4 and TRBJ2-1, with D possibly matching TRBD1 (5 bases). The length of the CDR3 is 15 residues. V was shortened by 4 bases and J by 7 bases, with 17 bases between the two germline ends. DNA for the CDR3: TGTGCCAGCAGTTACCCGACAGTCATTTGGAATGAGCAGTTCTTC. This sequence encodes CASSYPTVIWNEQFF.

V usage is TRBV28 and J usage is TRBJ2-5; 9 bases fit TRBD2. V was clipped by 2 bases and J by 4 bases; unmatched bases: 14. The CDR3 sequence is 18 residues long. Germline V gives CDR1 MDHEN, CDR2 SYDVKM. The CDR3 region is CASSLLAGREFGPETQYF. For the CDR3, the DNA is TGTGCCAGCAGTTTACTAGCGGGGAGGGAGTTTGGGCCAGAGACCCAGTACTTC.

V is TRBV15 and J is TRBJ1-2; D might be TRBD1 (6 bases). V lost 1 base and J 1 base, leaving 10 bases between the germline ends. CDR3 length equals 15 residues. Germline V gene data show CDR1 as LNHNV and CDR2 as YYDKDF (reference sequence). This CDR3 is CATSRGDTNNYGYTF. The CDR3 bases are TGTGCCACCAGCAGAGGGGACACAAATAACTATGGCTACACCTTC.

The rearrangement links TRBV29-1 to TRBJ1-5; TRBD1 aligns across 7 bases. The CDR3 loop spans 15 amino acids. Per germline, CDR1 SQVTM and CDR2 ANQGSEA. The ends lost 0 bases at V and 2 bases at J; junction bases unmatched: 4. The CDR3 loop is CSVEEGGGGNQPQHF. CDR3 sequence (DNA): TGCAGCGTTGAAGAGGGAGGGGGCGGCAATCAGCCCCAGCATTTT.

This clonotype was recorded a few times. Written as DNA, the CDR3 is TGTGCCAGCAAGGGGGGAACGGGCACTGAAGCTTTCTTT. Its translation: CASKGGTGTEAFF. The chain employs TRBV12-3 or TRBV12-4 and TRBJ1-1, with D possibly matching TRBD1 (6 bases). V was pared by 7 bases and J by 4 bases, with 13 bases between. This CDR3 has 13 amino acids.

Here the CDR3 DNA reads TGCGCCAGCAGCCAATTCCGGGACAGCAACTACGAGCAGTACTTC. It specifies CASSQFRDSNYEQYF. The chain recombines TRBV4-1 with TRBJ2-4; 7 nucleotides line up with TRBD1. The end of the DNA fits TRBJ2-7 better, so the J call may be wrong. The germline V gene encodes CDR1 MGHRA and CDR2 YSYEKL. The CDR3 has 15 residues.

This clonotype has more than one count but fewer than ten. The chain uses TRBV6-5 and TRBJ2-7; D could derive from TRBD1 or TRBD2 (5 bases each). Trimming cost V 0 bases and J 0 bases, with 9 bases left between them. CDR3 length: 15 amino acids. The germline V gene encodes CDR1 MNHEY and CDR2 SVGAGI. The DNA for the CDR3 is TGTGCCAGCAGTTACTCCGGGACCCACTCCTACGAGCAGTACTTC. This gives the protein CASSYSGTHSYEQYF.

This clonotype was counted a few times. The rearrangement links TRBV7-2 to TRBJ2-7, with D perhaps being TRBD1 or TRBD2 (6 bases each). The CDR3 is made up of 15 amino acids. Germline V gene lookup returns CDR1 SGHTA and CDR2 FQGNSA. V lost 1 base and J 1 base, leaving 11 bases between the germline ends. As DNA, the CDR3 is TGTGCCAGCAGCTTAGATAGGGGGGTTTCCTACGAGCAGTACTTC. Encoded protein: CASSLDRGVSYEQYF. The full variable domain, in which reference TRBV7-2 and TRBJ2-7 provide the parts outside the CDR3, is GAGVSQSPSNKVTEKGKDVELRCDPISGHTALYWYRQSLGQGLEFLIYFQGNSAPDKSGLPSDRFSAERTGGSVSTLTIQRTQQEDSAVYLCASSLDRGVSYEQYFGPGTRLTVT.

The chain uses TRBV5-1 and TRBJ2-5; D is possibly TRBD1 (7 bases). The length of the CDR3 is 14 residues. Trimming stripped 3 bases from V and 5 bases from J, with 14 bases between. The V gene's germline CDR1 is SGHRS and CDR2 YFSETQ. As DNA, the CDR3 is TGCGCCAGCAGCTCGACGACAGGGAGGGAGACCCAGTACTTC. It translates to CASSSTTGRETQYF.

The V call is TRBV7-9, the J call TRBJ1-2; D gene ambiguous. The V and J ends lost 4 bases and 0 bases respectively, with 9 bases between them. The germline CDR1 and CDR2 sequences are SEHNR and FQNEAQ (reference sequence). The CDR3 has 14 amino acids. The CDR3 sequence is CASSSSGANYGYTF. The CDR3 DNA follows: TGTGCCAGCAGCTCTTCGGGAGCTAACTATGGCTACACCTTC. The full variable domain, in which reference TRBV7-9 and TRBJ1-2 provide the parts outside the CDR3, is DTGVSQNPRHKITKRGQNVTFRCDPISEHNRLYWYRQTLGQGPEFLTYFQNEAQLEKSRLLSDRFSAERPKGSFSTLEIQRTEQGDSAMYLCASSSSGANYGYTFGSGTRLTVV.

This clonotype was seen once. CDR3 nucleotides: TGTGCCTGGAGTGTATCCAGAACCTATGGCTACACCTTC. Protein product: CAWSVSRTYGYTF. This chain uses TRBV30 with TRBJ1-2; D is ambiguous. V was shortened by 0 bases and J by 4 bases, with 9 bases between the two germline ends. CDR3 size: 13 residues. Germline V gene sequence: CDR1 GTSNPN, CDR2 SVGIG (reference sequence).

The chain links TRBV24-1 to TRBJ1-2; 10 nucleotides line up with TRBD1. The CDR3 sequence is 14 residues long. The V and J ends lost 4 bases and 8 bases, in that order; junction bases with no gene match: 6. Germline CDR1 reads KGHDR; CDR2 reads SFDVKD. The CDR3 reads CATSDPGTGAGYTF. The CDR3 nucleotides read TGTGCCACCAGTGACCCGGGGACAGGGGCCGGCTACACCTTC.

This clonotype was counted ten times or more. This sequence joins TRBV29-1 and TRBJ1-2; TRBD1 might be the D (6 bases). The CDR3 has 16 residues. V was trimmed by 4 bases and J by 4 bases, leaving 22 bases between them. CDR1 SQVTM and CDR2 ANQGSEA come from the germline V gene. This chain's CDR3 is CSVGGQPRGLSYGYTF. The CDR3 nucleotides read TGCAGCGTTGGTGGGCAACCGCGGGGGCTGAGCTATGGCTACACCTTC.

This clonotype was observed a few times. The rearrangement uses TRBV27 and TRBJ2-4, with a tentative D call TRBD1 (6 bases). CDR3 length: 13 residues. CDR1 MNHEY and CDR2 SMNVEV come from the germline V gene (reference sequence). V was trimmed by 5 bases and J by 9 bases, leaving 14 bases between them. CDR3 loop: CASSTGTSGIQYF. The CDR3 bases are TGTGCCAGCAGTACCGGGACATCGGGCATTCAGTACTTC.

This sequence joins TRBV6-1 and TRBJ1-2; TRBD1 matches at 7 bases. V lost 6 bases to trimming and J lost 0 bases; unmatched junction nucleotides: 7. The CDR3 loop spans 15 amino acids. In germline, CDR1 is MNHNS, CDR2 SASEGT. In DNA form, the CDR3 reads TGTGCCAGCAGGGCGGGACAGTTAGCTAACTATGGCTACACCTTC. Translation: CASRAGQLANYGYTF.

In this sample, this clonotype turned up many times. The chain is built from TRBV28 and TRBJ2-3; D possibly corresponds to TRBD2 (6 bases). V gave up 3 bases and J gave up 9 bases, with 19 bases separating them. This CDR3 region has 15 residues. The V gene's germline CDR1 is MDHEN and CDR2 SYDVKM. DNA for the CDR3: TGTGCCAGCAGTTTTACGGGAGCTACCCTGTGGACGCAGTATTTT. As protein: CASSFTGATLWTQYF. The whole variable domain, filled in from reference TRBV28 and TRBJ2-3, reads DVKVTQSSRYLVKRTGEKVFLECVQDMDHENMFWYRQDPGLGLRLIYFSYDVKMKEKGDIPEGYSVSREKKERFSLILESASTNQTSMYLCASSFTGATLWTQYFGPGTRLTVL.

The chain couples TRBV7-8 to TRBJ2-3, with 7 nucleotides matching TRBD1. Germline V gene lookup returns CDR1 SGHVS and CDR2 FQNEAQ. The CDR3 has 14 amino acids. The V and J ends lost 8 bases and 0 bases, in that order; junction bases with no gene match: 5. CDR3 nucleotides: TGTGCCAGCCGGACAGGCCTTAGCACAGATACGCAGTATTTT. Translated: CASRTGLSTDTQYF.

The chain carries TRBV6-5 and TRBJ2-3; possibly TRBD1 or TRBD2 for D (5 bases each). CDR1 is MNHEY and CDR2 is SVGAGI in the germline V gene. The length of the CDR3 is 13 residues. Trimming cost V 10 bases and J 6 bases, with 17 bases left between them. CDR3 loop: CATRDGNTDTQYF. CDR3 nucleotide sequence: TGTGCCACTCGGGACGGGAATACTGATACGCAGTATTTT.